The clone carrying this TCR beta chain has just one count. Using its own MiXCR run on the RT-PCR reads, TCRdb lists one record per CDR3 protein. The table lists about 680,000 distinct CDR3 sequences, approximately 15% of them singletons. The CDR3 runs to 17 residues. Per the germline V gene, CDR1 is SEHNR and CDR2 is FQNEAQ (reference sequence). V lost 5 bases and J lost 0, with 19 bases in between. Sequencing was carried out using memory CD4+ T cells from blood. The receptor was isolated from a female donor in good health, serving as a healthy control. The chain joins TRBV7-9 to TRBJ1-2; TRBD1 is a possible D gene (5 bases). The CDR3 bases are TGTGCCAGCAGCCCGGGGGGTCCAGGCCGAGCTAACTATGGCTACACCTTC. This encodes CASSPGGPGRANYGYTF. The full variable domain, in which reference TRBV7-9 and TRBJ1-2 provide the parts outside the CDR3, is DTGVSQNPRHKITKRGQNVTFRCDPISEHNRLYWYRQTLGQGPEFLTYFQNEAQLEKSRLLSDRFSAERPKGSFSTLEIQRTEQGDSAMYLCASSPGGPGRANYGYTFGSGTRLTVV.